The rows below give T cell receptor beta chains drawn from one sample of a study of early T cells in non-severe SARS-CoV-2 infection. TCRdb processed the 5' RACE reads anew with MiXCR; each CDR3 protein has one entry. The sample contains about 94,000 distinct CDR3 sequences, around 14% of which appear only once. Sequenced material: whole blood. Receptors were obtained from an adult who was a healthcare worker with PCR-confirmed SARS-CoV-2 infection or an uninfected control (not recorded which). The CDR3 runs from the conserved cysteine through the conserved F or W.

length: 15; V: TRBV5-1; J: TRBJ1-6; CDR3: CASSLAWGSDSPLHF
length: 14; V: TRBV2; J: TRBJ2-7; CDR3: CASKTTGLVYEQYF
length: 18; V: TRBV3-1; J: TRBJ2-7; CDR3: CASSQPFRLAGFTYEQYF
length: 15; V: TRBV5-1; J: TRBJ2-5; CDR3: CASSVARRQEETQYF
length: 11; V: TRBV6-5; J: TRBJ1-3; CDR3: CASWTGNTIYF
length: 13; V: TRBV7-9; J: TRBJ2-2; CDR3: CAVAQGNTGELFF
length: 15; V: TRBV12-3/TRBV12-4; J: TRBJ2-3; CDR3: CASSPGRSGTDTQYF
length: 13; V: TRBV9; J: TRBJ1-5; CDR3: CASSVDDDQPQHF
length: 15; V: TRBV5-1; J: TRBJ2-5; CDR3: CASSLFGQGRETQYF
length: 14; V: TRBV12-3/TRBV12-4; J: TRBJ1-5; CDR3: CASRVQGGNQPQHF
length: 13; V: TRBV5-1; J: TRBJ2-3; CDR3: CASSPARTDTQYF
length: 14; V: TRBV6-2/TRBV6-3; J: TRBJ2-4; CDR3: CATSFSGTSRIQYF
length: 17; V: TRBV2; J: TRBJ2-7; CDR3: CASKITGILSPSYEQYF
length: 12; V: TRBV10-2; J: TRBJ2-3; CDR3: CASSGGERPQYF
length: 16; V: TRBV5-6; J: TRBJ2-2; CDR3: CASSLVRGRNNGELFF
length: 14; V: TRBV6-1; J: TRBJ1-2; CDR3: CASTWRQGNYGYTF
length: 11; V: TRBV25-1; J: TRBJ1-1; CDR3: CASSVGSGAFF
length: 14; V: TRBV28; J: TRBJ2-7; CDR3: CASSRLAGIYEQYF
length: 14; V: TRBV19; J: TRBJ1-1; CDR3: CASSPHPGQSEAFF
length: 19; V: TRBV7-2; J: TRBJ2-7; CDR3: CASSLRPASMLTSSYEQYF
length: 13; V: TRBV29-1; J: TRBJ1-2; CDR3: CSARTGTDYGYTF
length: 16; V: TRBV5-8; J: TRBJ2-2; CDR3: CASSLYDRIHTGELFF
length: 13; V: TRBV5-1; J: TRBJ2-1; CDR3: CASAFASNNEQFF
length: 14; V: TRBV14; J: TRBJ2-7; CDR3: CASSQIGWNYEQYF
length: 13; V: TRBV5-5; J: TRBJ1-2; CDR3: CASSEQRGDGYTF
length: 16; V: TRBV11-2; J: TRBJ2-3; CDR3: CASSVDRGRRTDTQYF
length: 15; V: TRBV12-3/TRBV12-4; J: TRBJ1-3; CDR3: CASRPTGGTGNTIYF
length: 17; V: TRBV19; J: TRBJ1-5; CDR3: CASSILLLGQGGQPQHF
length: 13; V: TRBV11-2; J: TRBJ2-3; CDR3: CASSLPPGNTQYF
length: 12; V: TRBV10-3; J: TRBJ2-1; CDR3: CAISETYNEQFF
length: 16; V: TRBV7-2; J: TRBJ1-5; CDR3: CASSLVRGGPNHPQHF
length: 15; V: TRBV11-2; J: TRBJ2-7; CDR3: CASSSPGQGRYEQYF
length: 15; V: TRBV28; J: TRBJ2-3; CDR3: CASSLTGLGEDTQYF
length: 13; V: TRBV20-1; J: TRBJ2-3; CDR3: CSARGGHTDTQYF
length: 15; V: TRBV5-5; J: TRBJ2-3; CDR3: CASSLTGVFPDTQYF
length: 15; V: TRBV19; J: TRBJ1-2; CDR3: CASLRDGGFNYGYTF
length: 16; V: TRBV5-1; J: TRBJ2-2; CDR3: CASSPDPRANTGELFF
length: 19; V: TRBV4-2; J: TRBJ1-6; CDR3: CASSPGTVDLWSYNSPLHF
length: 15; V: TRBV29-1; J: TRBJ1-1; CDR3: CSVEDRAVKNTEAFF
length: 18; V: TRBV7-7; J: TRBJ2-2; CDR3: CASSPSLFGGGNTGELFF
length: 16; V: TRBV7-8; J: TRBJ2-3; CDR3: CASSLEGPSITDTQYF
length: 15; V: TRBV7-7; J: TRBJ1-3; CDR3: CASSLDTGFGNTIYF
length: 15; V: TRBV4-1; J: TRBJ1-1; CDR3: CASSYRGQGYSEAFF
length: 16; V: TRBV6-6; J: TRBJ1-6; CDR3: CASSYPHGEANSPLHF
length: 16; V: TRBV25-1; J: TRBJ1-6; CDR3: CASSGQGSSYNSPLHF
length: 15; V: TRBV12-3/TRBV12-4; J: TRBJ1-2; CDR3: CASGPPRGLNYGYTF
length: 15; V: TRBV7-9; J: TRBJ2-3; CDR3: CASSLGWGVPDTQYF
length: 14; V: TRBV27; J: TRBJ2-7; CDR3: CASSPQGASYEQYF
length: 14; V: TRBV29-1; J: TRBJ2-7; CDR3: CSVEAGLGSYEQYF
length: 15; V: TRBV7-8; J: TRBJ2-5; CDR3: CASSPGQKYQETQYF
length: 15; V: TRBV7-8; J: TRBJ2-3; CDR3: CASSPVTYITDTQYF
length: 17; V: TRBV7-6; J: TRBJ1-5; CDR3: CASSPGAGPGGNQPQHF
length: 16; V: TRBV10-2; J: TRBJ2-3; CDR3: CASRQTSGIWDNTQYF
length: 15; V: TRBV6-5; J: TRBJ2-1; CDR3: CASRPLGGGLNEQFF